This T cell receptor beta chain was found in a study of T cells expressing NK-cell markers. Background on the study: Beta-chain profiling covered CD3+CD56+NKG2C+, CD3+CD56+NKG2C- and CD3+CD56-NKG2C+ sorted subsets. Most of the eight sequenced donors tested HCMV-seropositive; one tested seronegative. Study-level points and caveats: In five to seven donors, dominant CD3+CD56+NKG2C+ clonotypes ranked among the top 10 CD8+ clonotypes. One observes that, in a handful of donors, these clonotypes were also the leading ones within the CD3+CD56-NKG2C+ fraction.

Comments on this clonotype: The antigen is unknown.

Germline CDR1 reads GTSNPN; CDR2 reads SVGIG (reference sequence). This CDR3 contains 13 residues. TCRdb re-called the 5' RACE reads; every CDR3 protein appears as one record, without DNA. Across approximately 150,000 distinct CDR3 sequences, the top ten clones capture approximately 17% of the sample. The chain recombines TRBV30 with TRBJ1-2; TCRdb reports TRBD1, a call that lacks DNA to check it against. The sequenced sample consisted of blood T cells: a sorted CD56 or NKG2C T cell subset, CD4+ or CD8+ T cells, or bulk PBMC T cells (not recorded which). The clonotype comes from a woman aged 18-70 years in good health. CDR3 sequence: CAWSVRQGGGYTF.